Below are 8 T cell receptor beta chains sequenced from a single sample in a study of cytomegalovirus exposure and HLA in healthy donors. It was with 60 Vbeta and 13 Jbeta primers that the PCR ran. Assay: immunoSEQ multiplex PCR; the TCRdb copy retains only in-frame clones and omits some. Of about 160,000 clones in the sample, around 78% were seen once. Sequencing was performed on PBMCs. The receptors shown here come from a woman aged 40 to 50 in good health and CMV-seronegative.

The rearrangement joins TRBV9 to TRBJ2-3; 9 bases agree with TRBD1. CDR1 is SGDLS, CDR2 YYNGEE, per germline. V gave up 0 bases and J gave up 3 bases; unmatched junction bases: 14. The CDR3 runs to 19 residues. This CDR3 is CASSVGPGQGLLGTDTQYF. The CDR3 DNA reads as TGTGCCAGCAGCGTAGGCCCGGGACAGGGACTTTTGGGTACAGATACGCAGTATTTT.

Regarding this clone: Different DNA sequences within this sample yield the same CDR3. The rearrangement uses TRBV5-1 and TRBJ2-5; TRBD1 matches at 9 bases. The germline CDR1 and CDR2 sequences are SGHRS and YFSETQ. J lost 5 bases, V lost 4 bases, and 6 bases had no gene match. The CDR3 contains 14 residues. The CDR3 loop reads CASSLGQGGETQYF. CDR3 coding DNA: TGCGCCAGCAGCCTGGGACAGGGCGGGGAGACCCAGTACTTC.

The rearrangement links TRBV10-3 to TRBJ2-7, with 7 bases matching TRBD1. V was pared by 8 bases and J by 0 bases, with 4 bases of the junction left unmatched. In germline, CDR1 is ENHRY, CDR2 SYGVKD. CDR3 size: 13 residues. CDR3 in DNA: TGTGCCATCCTGAGACAGGGCTCCTACGAGCAGTACTTC. Residues: CAILRQGSYEQYF.

V usage is TRBV19 and J usage is TRBJ1-1, with D possibly matching TRBD1 (6 bases). V was trimmed by 1 base and J by 5 bases, leaving 17 bases between them. Germline V lookup: CDR1 LNHDA, CDR2 SQIVND (reference sequence). This CDR3 comprises 16 residues. DNA of the CDR3: TGTGCCAGTAGTATAGGCCCCAGGGGTGGTGTTACTGAAGCTTTCTTT. Translating it yields CASSIGPRGGVTEAFF.

The V gene is TRBV7-2, the J gene TRBJ2-6; D gene ambiguous. CDR3 length equals 15 residues. The V end was cut by 0 bases, the J end by 4 bases, with 7 bases between. Germline V gene data show CDR1 as SGHTA and CDR2 as FQGNSA. The CDR3 DNA reads as TGTGCCAGCAGCTTAGCGCCGGTGGGGGCCAACGTCCTGACTTTC. This encodes CASSLAPVGANVLTF.

This sequence joins TRBV30 and TRBJ1-1; the D gene is possibly TRBD1 (5 bases). The CDR3 extends over 13 amino acids. Trimming left V 2 bases short and J 3 bases short, with 10 bases between. The V gene's germline CDR1 is GTSNPN and CDR2 SVGIG (reference sequence). Here the CDR3 reads CAWSQGGDTEAFF. As DNA, the CDR3 is TGTGCCTGGAGTCAGGGTGGGGACACTGAAGCTTTCTTT.

A single count supports this clone. V is TRBV2 and J is TRBJ1-1; D is unclear. Per germline, CDR1 SNHLY and CDR2 FYNNEI. The CDR3 is 14 amino acids. V lost 6 bases, J lost 0 bases, and 11 bases lay in between. CDR3 amino acids: CASRGDRLNTEAFF. CDR3 nucleotide sequence: TGTGCCAGCAGGGGAGACCGGCTGAACACTGAAGCTTTCTTT. Combining the CDR3 with reference TRBV2 and TRBJ1-1 gives the whole variable domain EPEVTQTPSHQVTQMGQEVILRCVPISNHLYFYWYRQILGQKVEFLVSFYNNEISEKSEIFDDQFSVERPDGSNFTLKIRSTKLEDSAMYFCASRGDRLNTEAFFGQGTRLTVV.

The rearrangement links TRBV4-1 to TRBJ2-1, with TRBD2 matching 7 bases. After removal of 0 bases from V and 4 bases from J, the junction contained 12 bases not matched to a gene. Germline CDR1 is MGHRA and CDR2 is YSYEKL. The CDR3 covers 18 residues. The CDR3 region has the DNA TGCGCCAGCAGCCAAGATCTAGCTCGGGGAGGGCCTTACAATGAGCAGTTCTTC. Amino acids: CASSQDLARGGPYNEQFF.